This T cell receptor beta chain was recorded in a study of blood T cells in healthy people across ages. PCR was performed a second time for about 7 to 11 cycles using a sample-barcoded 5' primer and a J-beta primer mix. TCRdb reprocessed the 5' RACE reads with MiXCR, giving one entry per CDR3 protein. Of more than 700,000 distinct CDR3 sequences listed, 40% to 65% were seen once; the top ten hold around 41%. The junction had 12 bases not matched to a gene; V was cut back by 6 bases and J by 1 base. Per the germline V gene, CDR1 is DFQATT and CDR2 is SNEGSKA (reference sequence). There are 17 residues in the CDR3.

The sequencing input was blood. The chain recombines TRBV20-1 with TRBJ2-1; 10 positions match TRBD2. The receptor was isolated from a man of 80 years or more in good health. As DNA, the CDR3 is TGCAGTGCCCCGATAGGGGGACTAGCGACTTCCTACAATGAGCAGTTCTTC. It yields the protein CSAPIGGLATSYNEQFF.